One T cell receptor beta chain is described in this entry. Its target is unknown. The sample belongs to a study of cytomegalovirus exposure and HLA in healthy donors. Whole-study results and caveats: The study put 150 or so TCR beta chains on its list as cytomegalovirus-associated. Presence/absence results assume similar sequencing depth per donor, which may not hold.

The PCR used 60 Vbeta and 13 Jbeta primers. Produced via immunoSEQ multiplex PCR; TCRdb's table is partial and in-frame only. The sample yields about 130,000 clones, under 20% seen once. There are 15 residues in the CDR3. V gave up 5 bases and J gave up 9 bases, with 20 bases separating them. Germline V lookup: CDR1 MDHEN, CDR2 SYDVKM. The sequenced sample consisted of PBMCs. This chain joins TRBV28 and TRBJ2-1; maybe TRBD2 (5 bases). The source is a female donor in good health and CMV-seropositive. CDR3 coding DNA: TGTGCCAGCAGTCGGGTTTTCCTCGGGGTGAGTGAGCAGTTCTTC. Protein product: CASSRVFLGVSEQFF.